These 3 T cell receptor beta chains were sequenced from one sample in a study of CD8 T cells in ankylosing spondylitis. TCRdb re-called the 5' RACE reads with MiXCR, one entry per CDR3 protein. The sample gives around 490,000 distinct CDR3 sequences, under 5.5% of which show up once; under 4.5% is in the top ten. Study outcomes and limitations: Seemingly characteristic of ankylosing spondylitis blood was a TCR beta motif consisting of several highly homologous variants.

These TCRs are of unknown antigen specificity. The sample was blood, either unsorted or a sorted T cell fraction (not recorded which). The receptors come from a male donor with ankylosing spondylitis.

V gene TRBV27 combines with J gene TRBJ2-7; TRBD2 matches 9 bases. This CDR3 spans 14 amino acids. Trimming took 8 bases from V and 3 from J; bases not matched to a gene: 8. Per the germline V gene, CDR1 is MNHEY and CDR2 is SMNVEV (reference sequence). DNA for the CDR3: TGTGCCAGCGGGGCGGGAGGGCCTAGCTACGAGCAGTACTTC. It is translated as CASGAGGPSYEQYF.

This clonotype was detected many times. The chain combines TRBV20-1 with TRBJ2-1; 10 bases are shared with TRBD2. V gave up 6 bases and J gave up 7 bases; unmatched junction bases: 9. The CDR3 totals 14 residues. CDR1 and CDR2 (germline): DFQATT, SNEGSKA (reference sequence). The CDR3 region is CSAPKREGKNEQFF. In DNA, the CDR3 is TGCAGTGCACCGAAGCGGGAGGGAAAGAATGAGCAGTTCTTC.

This clonotype was seen at least ten times. Here the CDR3 reads CSAARLAHYNEQFF. CDR3 coding DNA: TGCAGTGCTGCCCGACTAGCGCACTACAATGAGCAGTTCTTC. The chain carries TRBV20-1 and TRBJ2-1; 8 nucleotides agree with TRBD2. Germline V gene lookup returns CDR1 DFQATT and CDR2 SNEGSKA (reference sequence). The CDR3 spans 14 residues. Trimming took 5 bases from V and 3 from J; bases not matched to a gene: 6.